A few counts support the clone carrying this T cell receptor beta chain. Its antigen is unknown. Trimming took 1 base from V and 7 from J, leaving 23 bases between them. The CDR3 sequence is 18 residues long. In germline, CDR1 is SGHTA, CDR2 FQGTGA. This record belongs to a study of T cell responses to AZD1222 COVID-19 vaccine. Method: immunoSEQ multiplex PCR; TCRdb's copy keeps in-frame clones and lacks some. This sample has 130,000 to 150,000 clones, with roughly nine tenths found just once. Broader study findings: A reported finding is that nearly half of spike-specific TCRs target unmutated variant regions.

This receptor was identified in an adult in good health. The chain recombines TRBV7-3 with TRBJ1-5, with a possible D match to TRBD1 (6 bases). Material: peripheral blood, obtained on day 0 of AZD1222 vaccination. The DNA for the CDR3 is TGTGCCAGCAGCTTAATGGTTTGCAGGGGTGAGCTTTCCCAGCCCCAGCATTTT. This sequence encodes CASSLMVCRGELSQPQHF. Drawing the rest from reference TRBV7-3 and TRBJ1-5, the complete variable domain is GAGVSQTPSNKVTEKGKYVELRCDPISGHTALYWYRQSLGQGPEFLIYFQGTGAADDSGLPNDRFFAVRPEGSVSTLKIQRTERGDSAVYLCASSLMVCRGELSQPQHFGDGTRLSIL.